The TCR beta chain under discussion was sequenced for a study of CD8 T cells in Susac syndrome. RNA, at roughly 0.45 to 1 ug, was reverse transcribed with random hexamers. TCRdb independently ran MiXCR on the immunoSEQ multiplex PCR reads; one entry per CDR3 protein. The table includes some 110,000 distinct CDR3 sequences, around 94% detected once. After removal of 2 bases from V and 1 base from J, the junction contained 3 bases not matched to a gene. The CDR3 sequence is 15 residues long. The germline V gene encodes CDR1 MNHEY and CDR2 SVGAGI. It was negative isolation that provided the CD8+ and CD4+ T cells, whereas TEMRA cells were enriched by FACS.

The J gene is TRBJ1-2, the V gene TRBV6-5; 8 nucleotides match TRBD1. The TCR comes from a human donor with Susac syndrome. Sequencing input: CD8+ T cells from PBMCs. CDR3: CASSYGTGVNYGYTF. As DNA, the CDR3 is TGTGCCAGCAGTTACGGGACAGGAGTTAACTATGGCTACACCTTC.